This T cell receptor (beta chain) is drawn from a study of CD8 T cells in ankylosing spondylitis. This clonotype was counted many times. Its specificity is not known. Regarding the study as a whole: Some of these motif variants have turned up before, in reports on reactive arthritis synovial fluid and blood.

Using its own MiXCR run on the 5' RACE reads, TCRdb lists one record per CDR3 protein. The data show more than 150,000 distinct CDR3 sequences, 11% seen once. Sequencing used blood, either unsorted or a sorted T cell fraction (not recorded which). The source is a male donor with ankylosing spondylitis or in good health (not recorded which).

CDR3 sequence: CASSSRTGSSYEQYF. DNA of the CDR3: TGTGCCAGCAGTTCCCGGACAGGGAGTTCCTACGAGCAGTACTTC. The rearrangement joins TRBV12-3 or TRBV12-4 to TRBJ2-7; 8 positions agree with TRBD1. The CDR3 is 15 amino acids. The ends lost 4 bases at V and 1 base at J; junction bases unmatched: 6.